This T cell receptor (beta chain) was profiled in a study of blood T cell repertoires in COVID-19. Study-wide background: Both acute and convalescent COVID-19 samples were obtained from the United States, Italy and Spain. Sample material is recorded as cDNA or gDNA derived from T cells, B-cell-depleted T cells, or PBMCs.

V was pared by 5 bases and J by 17 bases, with 14 bases of the junction left unmatched. The V gene's germline CDR1 is GTSNPN and CDR2 SVGIG (reference sequence). This CDR3 has 13 amino acids. The sample holds a few counts of this clone. In the authors' methods: Estimated nucleated cell counts came from reference gene primer amplification. The data were produced by immunoSEQ multiplex PCR, yet TCRdb's version contains in-frame clones alone and is incomplete. The V and J calls and clone size come from that table; D and trimming were worked out from the DNA. Here the sample spans fewer than 200,000 clones, 76% being singletons.

The chain carries TRBV30 and TRBJ1-4; 10 bases are shared with TRBD1. Sequencing was carried out using peripheral blood. The TCR originated in a woman aged 80 or over with acute or convalescent COVID-19. The chain's CDR3 is CAWGLYPGQGFFF. The DNA for the CDR3 is TGTGCCTGGGGACTTTATCCGGGACAGGGGTTTTTTTTT.